A selection of T cell receptor beta chains follows, all from one sample in a study of blood T cell repertoires in COVID-19. Clones were read by immunoSEQ multiplex PCR, and TCRdb kept only the in-frame ones, dropping some. The repertoire consists of fewer than 200,000 clones, with around 93% occurring once and the leading ten covering nearly 5%. Sample: peripheral blood. The source is a man between 25 and 39 years old with COVID-19, enrolled during active disease. The CDR3 runs from the conserved cysteine through the conserved F or W. D genes are given only for firm matches. Size tells how often a clone was seen (once, few, many) or the class of an expanded clone, and some rows leave it out.

j_call d_call v_call clone_size cdr3_nt cdr3_aa
TRBJ2-7 - TRBV5-4 - TGTGCCAGCAGGCCTCAGGGACTCCCCTACGAGCAGTACTTC CASRPQGLPYEQYF
TRBJ2-1 - TRBV3-1/TRBV3-2 - TGTGCCAGCAGCTCAAGATCCAGGGGGGCCGATGAGCAGTTCTTC CASSSRSRGADEQFF
TRBJ1-6 - TRBV4-3 - TGCGCCAGCAGCCAAGATCCCCTCTCGGGTTCACCCCTCCACTTT CASSQDPLSGSPLHF
TRBJ1-2 - TRBV29-1 - TGCAGCGTTGAATTTAGCAACTATGGCTACACCTTC CSVEFSNYGYTF
TRBJ2-1 - TRBV4-1 - TGCGCCAGCAGCCAAGATCAAGAGACAGCCTACAATGAGCAGTTCTTC CASSQDQETAYNEQFF
TRBJ2-5 TRBD2 TRBV19 - TGTGCCAGTAGTATTCTCGCTAGCGGGAGTTACGAGACCCAGTACTTC CASSILASGSYETQYF
TRBJ2-3 TRBD2 TRBV5-6 - TGTGCCAGCAGCAATAGCGGGAGGGTTTCAGATACGCAGTATTTT CASSNSGRVSDTQYF
TRBJ2-7 TRBD2 TRBV27 - TGTGCCAGCAGTTTAGGCGCCGGGACTAAGCACGAGCAGTACTTC CASSLGAGTKHEQYF
TRBJ1-3 - TRBV5-4 - TGTGCCAGCAGTAGGACTTCGGTAGGAAACACCATATATTTT CASSRTSVGNTIYF
TRBJ1-3 - TRBV10-2 - TGCGCCAGCAGTGCGCAACAGAGCTCTGGAAACACCATATATTTT CASSAQQSSGNTIYF
TRBJ1-5 TRBD1 TRBV2 - TGTGCCAGCAGTGGGACAGGATATAGCAATCAGCCCCAGCATTTT CASSGTGYSNQPQHF
TRBJ2-3 TRBD2 TRBV5-1 - TGCGCCAGCAGCTTGCCGGGACTAGCGGGAACAGATACGCAGTATTTT CASSLPGLAGTDTQYF
TRBJ1-1 - TRBV19 - TGTGCCAGTAGTATACAGGGGAACACTGAAGCTTTCTTT CASSIQGNTEAFF
TRBJ1-1 - TRBV7-2 - TGTGCCAGCAGCCCCAGCGGCTTGAACACTGAAGCTTTCTTT CASSPSGLNTEAFF
TRBJ1-4 TRBD1 TRBV7-2 - TGTGCCAGCACCCGACAGGGAGGAGATGAAAAACTGTTTTTT CASTRQGGDEKLFF
TRBJ1-2 TRBD1 TRBV19 - TGTGCCAGTACTGGGACAGGGGTGTTCGGCTACACCTTC CASTGTGVFGYTF
TRBJ1-1 - TRBV27 - TGTGCCAGCAGTTTATGGGGGCCGGGCACTGAAGCTTTCTTT CASSLWGPGTEAFF
TRBJ1-6 - TRBV12-3/TRBV12-4 once TGTGCCAGCCGGGTCCTTAATTCACCCCTCCACTTT CASRVLNSPLHF
TRBJ2-5 TRBD1 TRBV5-4 - TGTGCCAGCAGCTCAACAGGGGGCACCAGGGAGACCCAGTACTTC CASSSTGGTRETQYF
TRBJ2-3 TRBD2 TRBV7-8 - TGTGCCAGCAGCCCCGGACTAGCGACAGATACGCAGTATTTT CASSPGLATDTQYF
TRBJ1-1 - TRBV5-6 - TGTGCCAGCAGCGGGGGCCGGACAGCCACTGAAGCTTTCTTT CASSGGRTATEAFF
TRBJ1-2 - TRBV7-2 - TGTGCCAGCAGCTTAGGGGGGGATGGCTACACCTTC CASSLGGDGYTF
TRBJ1-2 TRBD1 TRBV6-4 - TGTGCCAGCCTGAGGCTACGAGGGGGCGAGCTATATGGCTACACCTTC CASLRLRGGELYGYTF
TRBJ1-4 TRBD1 TRBV25-1 - TGTGCCAGCAGTGAAAGGACAGGGAGCGAAAAACTGTTTTTT CASSERTGSEKLFF
TRBJ1-1 - TRBV6-5 - TGTGCCAGCAGTTACTCGCGGGGTGTGGCTGAAGCTTTCTTT CASSYSRGVAEAFF
TRBJ2-1 - TRBV19 - TGTGCCAGTAGTATAGAGTCGAGCGCGGGCCACAATGAGCAGTTCTTC CASSIESSAGHNEQFF
TRBJ1-4 - TRBV7-9 - TGTGCCAGCAGCCCCTGGACAGCCCAAAATGAAAAACTGTTTTTT CASSPWTAQNEKLFF
TRBJ2-5 - TRBV5-4 - TGTGCCAGCAGCACACAGGGAATTCGCGAGACCCAGTACTTC CASSTQGIRETQYF
TRBJ1-3 - TRBV3-1/TRBV3-2 once TGTGCCAGCAGCCATTTACGGGATGGAAACACCATATATTTT CASSHLRDGNTIYF
TRBJ1-1 TRBD1 TRBV5-6 - TGTGCCAGCAGGACAGGGGGCACTGAAGCTTTCTTT CASRTGGTEAFF
TRBJ2-1 - TRBV3-1/TRBV3-2 - TGTGCCAGCAGCCAAGACGGAGTTCCCGAGCAGTTCTTC CASSQDGVPEQFF
TRBJ1-3 - TRBV11-3 - TGTGCCAGCAGCCAAGACAGAGAAGGAAACACCATATATTTT CASSQDREGNTIYF
TRBJ2-1 - TRBV6-5 once TGTGCCAGCAGTTGGGGGCAGAGGGAAGAGCAGTTCTTC CASSWGQREEQFF
TRBJ2-4 - TRBV6-6 - TGTGCCAGCAGTTACTACGACAGCCAATACAAAAACATTCAGTACTTC CASSYYDSQYKNIQYF
TRBJ1-1 - TRBV18 - TGTGCCAGCTCACCGGGGGCGGGGAACACTGAAGCTTTCTTT CASSPGAGNTEAFF
TRBJ1-6 - TRBV4-1 - TGCGCCAGCAGCCAACCCCGGGATCTAAATTCACCCCTCCACTTT CASSQPRDLNSPLHF
TRBJ2-2 - TRBV3-1/TRBV3-2 once TGTGCCAGCAGCCCCTCGACGGGGGGCGCCGGCACCGGGGAGCTGTTTTTT CASSPSTGGAGTGELFF
TRBJ2-1 - TRBV7-2 - TGTGCCAGCAGCCCTGTATACAATGAGCAGTTCTTC CASSPVYNEQFF
TRBJ1-6 - TRBV18 - TGTGCCAGCTCACCATTACAGGGAGGGACACCCCTCCACTTT CASSPLQGGTPLHF
TRBJ1-6 - TRBV19 - TGTGCCAGTAGTATAGGGACAGTCTATTCACCCCTCCACTTT CASSIGTVYSPLHF
TRBJ2-5 TRBD1 TRBV7-3 - TGTGCCAGCAGCTTAATATGGGGACAGGGGGAGACCCAGTACTTC CASSLIWGQGETQYF
TRBJ1-5 - TRBV7-6 - TGTGCCAGCAGCTTATCCTCAAGCTATAGCAATCAGCCCCAGCATTTT CASSLSSSYSNQPQHF
TRBJ2-7 - TRBV6-5 few TGTGCCAGCAGGCGGGACAGACAAGGCGAGCAGTACTTC CASRRDRQGEQYF
TRBJ2-3 TRBD2 TRBV15 - TGTGCCACCAGCAGAGATCATGGGACTAGCGGGAGGCACAGCACAGATACGCAGTATTTT CATSRDHGTSGRHSTDTQYF
TRBJ1-5 TRBD1 TRBV6-6 - TGTGCCAGCAGTCCAATTCCGACAGGGAGGCGGATATATAGCAATCAGCCCCAGCATTTT CASSPIPTGRRIYSNQPQHF
TRBJ2-1 TRBD2 TRBV11-2 - TGTGCCAGCAGCTTAGGGGAGGGACGTTTGGGACTCCCCTACAATGAGCAGTTCTTC CASSLGEGRLGLPYNEQFF
TRBJ1-2 - TRBV27 - TGTGCCAGCAGTTTATTCCCCCTCAGGGCCAACTATGGCTACACCTTC CASSLFPLRANYGYTF
TRBJ2-3 TRBD2 TRBV6-2/TRBV6-3 - TGTGCCAGCAGTTACTCAGGTGTAGCGGGGAGGGCAGATACGCAGTATTTT CASSYSGVAGRADTQYF
TRBJ1-4 - TRBV6-1 - TGTGCCAGCAGTGAAGCGCTTCGAGGAAAACTGTTTTTT CASSEALRGKLFF
TRBJ2-7 - TRBV6-5 - TGTGCCAGCAGAGGAGGGAACTACGAGCAGTACTTC CASRGGNYEQYF
TRBJ2-2 TRBD2 TRBV24-1 - TGTGCCACCAGTGCGGGACTAGCTACCGGGGAGCTGTTTTTT CATSAGLATGELFF
TRBJ1-1 - TRBV10-2 once TGCGCCAGCAGATATACAGGGCGTACTGAAGCTTTCTTT CASRYTGRTEAFF
TRBJ1-2 - TRBV6-5 - TGTGCCAGCAGTACAGACCCCCAGGGTTACTATGGCTACACCTTC CASSTDPQGYYGYTF